This TCR beta chain was captured in a study of patients and donors after allogeneic stem cell transplantation. V lost 5 bases and J 1 base, leaving 14 bases between the germline ends. Germline-derived CDR1 and CDR2 are MNHEY and SVGAGI. The CDR3 is made up of 15 amino acids. MiXCR was run by TCRdb on the RT-PCR reads, yielding one entry per CDR3 protein. The sample shows about 23,000 distinct CDR3 sequences, about 28% of them seen only once. Specimen: blood, either unsorted or a sorted T cell fraction (not recorded which). This rearrangement joins TRBV6-5 to TRBJ1-1, with D perhaps matching TRBD1 (6 bases). The TCR was taken from a human donor who was either an allogeneic HSCT recipient or a stem cell or donor lymphocyte infusion donor (not recorded which). It is not recorded whose cells these are; they may come from a transplant donor. The CDR3 is CASSVLSGANTEAFF. Here the CDR3 DNA reads TGTGCCAGCAGTGTCCTCTCGGGGGCGAACACTGAAGCTTTCTTT.